Listed here are 10 T cell receptor beta chains from one sample, sequenced in a study of shared clonotypes between healthy human individuals. The naive CD8 fraction comprised CD45RO-negative cells positively selected for CCR7 and excluded terminally differentiated effector memory CD45RA+ cells. The data were produced by immunoSEQ multiplex PCR, yet TCRdb's version contains in-frame clones alone and is incomplete. The data show around 550,000 clones, 85% to 95% seen once. The specimen was naive CD8+ T cells sorted from blood. These TCRs come from a woman aged 25 to 39 in good health.

The chain links TRBV7-9 to TRBJ2-1, with a tentative D call TRBD1 (6 bases). The CDR3 contains 18 residues. The V end lost 1 base, the J end lost 8 bases, and 24 bases lay between the germline ends. In germline, CDR1 is SEHNR, CDR2 FQNEAQ (reference sequence). The CDR3 region is CASSLVGARARRGDEQFF. CDR3 DNA sequence: TGTGCCAGCAGCTTAGTGGGGGCACGGGCACGCCGTGGGGATGAGCAGTTCTTC.

The chain employs TRBV5-1 and TRBJ2-1, with TRBD2 as a possible D gene (6 bases). Trimming took off 4 bases at V and 3 bases at J, with 11 bases between the two ends. From germline, CDR1 is SGHRS and CDR2 YFSETQ. The CDR3 has 14 amino acids. This chain's CDR3 is CASSGTHNYNEQFF. CDR3 coding DNA: TGCGCCAGCAGCGGGACTCACAACTACAATGAGCAGTTCTTC.

The chain uses TRBV5-4 and TRBJ2-5; 12 bases fit TRBD2. Per germline, CDR1 SGHNT and CDR2 YYREEE (reference sequence). CDR3 length equals 18 residues. V lost 0 bases, J lost 5 bases, and 11 bases stayed unmatched. CDR3 DNA: TGTGCCAGCAGCTTGGTTCCCAGGACTAGCGGGATCGGGGAGACCCAGTACTTC. It translates to CASSLVPRTSGIGETQYF.

The chain links TRBV7-9 to TRBJ2-7; D is ambiguous. The CDR3 extends over 14 amino acids. In germline, CDR1 is SEHNR, CDR2 FQNEAQ (reference sequence). The germline V and J ends were trimmed by 4 bases and 2 bases, with 12 bases remaining between them. CDR3 sequence reads: CASSSDSSPYEQYF. For the CDR3, the DNA is TGTGCCAGCAGCTCCGACTCCAGCCCCTACGAGCAGTACTTC.

This chain links TRBV7-8 with TRBJ2-3, with a tentative D call TRBD1 (5 bases). The length of the CDR3 is 16 residues. Trimming stripped 6 bases from V and 0 bases from J, with 16 bases between. The germline gives CDR1 SGHVS, CDR2 FQNEAQ. The CDR3 region is CASSPRGAASTDTQYF. Written as DNA, the CDR3 is TGTGCCAGCAGTCCTCGTGGGGCGGCTAGCACAGATACGCAGTATTTT. Filled out from reference TRBV7-8 and TRBJ2-3, the complete variable domain reads GAGVSQSPRYKVAKRGQDVALRCDPISGHVSLFWYQQALGQGPEFLTYFQNEAQLDKSGLPSDRFFAERPEGSVSTLKIQRTQQEDSAVYLCASSPRGAASTDTQYFGPGTRLTVL.

The chain joins TRBV28 to TRBJ1-5; D not certain. The length of the CDR3 is 14 residues. V was trimmed by 4 bases and J by 7 bases, leaving 14 bases between them. CDR1 MDHEN and CDR2 SYDVKM come from the germline V gene. CDR3 amino acids: CASSSPAKGQPQHF. The CDR3 region has the DNA TGTGCCAGCAGTTCGCCGGCAAAGGGCCAGCCCCAGCATTTT.

In the case of this clone: Other DNA sequences from this sample encode an identical CDR3 as well. J is TRBJ2-7 and V is TRBV7-8; D is possibly TRBD2 (6 bases). CDR3 size: 14 residues. Deletions cut 1 base from V and 2 bases from J, with 9 bases between. CDR1 and CDR2 from the germline V gene are SGHVS and FQNEAQ. CDR3 sequence: CASSLGGITYEQYF. The DNA of the CDR3 is TGTGCCAGCAGCTTAGGCGGGATAACCTACGAGCAGTACTTC.

The V call is TRBV5-6, the J call TRBJ2-3, with D unresolved. Germline CDR1 and CDR2: SGHDT and YYEEEE. The V gene lost 2 bases and the J gene lost 6 bases, with 7 bases spanning the gap. The CDR3 is 12 amino acids. The CDR3 DNA sequence: TGTGCCAGCAGCTTCGGGTTGGATACGCAGTATTTT. Translating it yields CASSFGLDTQYF. The whole variable domain, filled in from reference TRBV5-6 and TRBJ2-3, reads DAGVTQSPTHLIKTRGQQVTLRCSPKSGHDTVSWYQQALGQGPQFIFQYYEEEERQRGNFPDRFSGHQFPNYSSELNVNALLLGDSALYLCASSFGLDTQYFGPGTRLTVL.

The chain uses TRBV11-3 and TRBJ2-7, with TRBD2 matching 7 bases. Unmatched junction bases numbered 8, after V lost 5 bases and J lost 7 bases. Per the germline V gene, CDR1 is SGHNT and CDR2 is YENEEA. There are 13 residues in the CDR3. In DNA, the CDR3 is TGTGCCAGCAGCCCGGGGGGTTTGGATGAGCAGTACTTC. It translates to CASSPGGLDEQYF. The full variable domain, with the rest looked up from reference TRBV11-3 and TRBJ2-7, is EAGVVQSPRYKIIEKKQPVAFWCNPISGHNTLYWYLQNLGQGPELLIRYENEEAVDDSQLPKDRFSAERLKGVDSTLKIQPAELGDSAVYLCASSPGGLDEQYFGPGTRLTVT.

This CDR3 reads CASCYPPVGGPAYEQYF. For the CDR3, the DNA is TGTGCCAGCTGTTATCCTCCGGTGGGGGGCCCTGCCTACGAGCAGTACTTC. The rearrangement joins TRBV27 to TRBJ2-7; D assignment may be TRBD1 or TRBD2 (6 bases each). Per the germline V gene, CDR1 is MNHEY and CDR2 is SMNVEV (reference sequence). The CDR3 runs to 17 residues. Trimming took 8 bases from V and 2 from J, leaving 25 bases between them.